This T cell receptor (beta chain) originates from a study of blood T cell repertoires in COVID-19. Study background: The samples span acute and convalescent COVID-19 from the United States, Italy and Spain.

This clone was detected a few times. The CDR3 spans 16 residues. Per the original data handling: Scientists estimated how many nucleated cells there were by amplifying reference gene primers. TCRdb's copy holds only in-frame clones and misses some; the assay was immunoSEQ multiplex PCR. V, J and clone size were drawn from that table, and D and trimming were deduced from the DNA. This table holds 45,000 to 55,000 clones, 84% found once. Specimen: peripheral blood. The sequence derives from a man aged 50 or older with acute or convalescent COVID-19. This chain connects TRBV21-1 to TRBJ2-3; TRBD2 is the table's D call and was not checked against the DNA. TRBV21-1 is tagged as a pseudogene. The CDR3 DNA is TGTGCCAGCAGCAAAGCTAGCGGGAGTGGAACGGATACGCAGTATTTT. It yields the protein CASSKASGSGTDTQYF.